The clone carrying this T cell receptor (beta chain) was counted ten times or more. The antigen remains undetermined. Individually, cDNA molecules had unique molecular identifiers attached to them. TCRdb fed the 5' RACE reads into MiXCR, producing one record per CDR3 protein. The data show about 35,000 distinct CDR3 sequences, roughly 5.7% seen once. The germline V and J ends were trimmed by 0 bases and 5 bases, with 14 bases remaining between them. Germline V gene lookup returns CDR1 LGHDT and CDR2 YNNKEL (reference sequence). This CDR3 has 16 residues. The sample originates from a study of early T cells in non-severe SARS-CoV-2 infection. The wider study: RNA in bulk from unsorted whole blood was sequenced, and chains were unpaired.

Whole-study results and caveats: The study's VDJdb matching favored anti-spike CD8 responses and missed private and CD4 specificities.

The sequenced sample was whole blood. This chain connects TRBV3-1 to TRBJ1-3, with D perhaps matching TRBD1 (6 bases). This sequence was found in an adult who was a healthcare worker with PCR-confirmed SARS-CoV-2 infection or an uninfected control (not recorded which). As DNA, the CDR3 is TGTGCCAGCAGCCAAGATCGTCCGGGGGCCAGAAACACCATATATTTT. Protein product: CASSQDRPGARNTIYF.